The 11 T cell receptor beta chains below were found in one sample sequenced in a study of cytomegalovirus exposure and HLA in healthy donors. Researchers ran the PCR with 60 Vbeta and 13 Jbeta primers. Libraries were prepared by immunoSEQ multiplex PCR; TCRdb keeps only in-frame clonotypes and omits some of them. Here the sample spans 150,000 to 200,000 clones, around three quarters being singletons. Sequenced: PBMCs. These receptors came from a woman in her twenties or thirties in good health and CMV-seronegative.

The rearrangement joins TRBV4-3 to TRBJ1-6; D possibly corresponds to TRBD1 (5 bases). The V and J ends lost 0 bases and 7 bases respectively, with 16 bases between them. The CDR3 runs 17 residues. Germline CDR1 and CDR2: LGHNA and YSLEER. The chain's CDR3 is CASSQEGQGLSNSPLHF. The CDR3 nucleotides read TGCGCCAGCAGCCAAGAGGGGCAGGGATTGTCGAATTCACCCCTCCACTTT.

A remark on this clone: Other DNA sequences within the sample encode an identical CDR3. The rearrangement uses TRBV5-1 and TRBJ2-1; TRBD1 matches 11 bases. J gave up 3 bases and V 0 bases, and 2 bases lay outside the gene matches. This CDR3 is 16 amino acids long. Germline V gene data show CDR1 as SGHRS and CDR2 as YFSETQ. This CDR3 is CASSLAGTGGYNEQFF. The CDR3 nucleotides read TGCGCCAGCAGCTTGGCCGGGACAGGGGGCTACAATGAGCAGTTCTTC.

The CDR3 sequence: CASSEWGGTGANVLTF. The CDR3 DNA reads TGTGCCAGCAGTGAATGGGGGGGCACTGGGGCCAACGTCCTGACTTTC. The J gene is TRBJ2-6, the V gene TRBV25-1; tentatively, D is TRBD2 (7 bases). The ends were cut back, 1 base at V and 2 bases at J, with 9 bases in the middle. The CDR3 length is 16 residues. CDR1 is MGHDK, CDR2 SYGVNS, per germline. The variable domain in full, completed from reference TRBV25-1 and TRBJ2-6, reads EADIYQTPRYLVIGTGKKITLECSQTMGHDKMYWYQQDPGMELHLIHYSYGVNSTEKGDLSSESTVSRIRTEHFPLTLESARPSHTSQYLCASSEWGGTGANVLTFGAGSRLTVL.

This chain links TRBV10-3 with TRBJ2-2, with TRBD1 as a possible D gene (5 bases). V lost 9 bases and J lost 6, with 14 bases in between. CDR1 and CDR2 (germline): ENHRY, SYGVKD. CDR3 length equals 13 residues. The CDR3 nucleotides read TGTGCCATTAGACAGACAGAACCCGGGGAGCTGTTTTTT. It encodes CAIRQTEPGELFF.

The rearrangement uses TRBV2 and TRBJ1-5; the D gene is possibly TRBD1 (6 bases). V shed 3 bases and J shed 4 bases, with 16 bases lying between them. The CDR3 runs to 16 residues. CDR1 SNHLY and CDR2 FYNNEI come from the germline V gene. This CDR3 is CASSDDLGASNQPQHF. DNA of the CDR3: TGTGCCAGCAGTGACGATCTGGGGGCATCAAATCAGCCCCAGCATTTT.

The genes are TRBV6-1 and TRBJ1-5, with D unclear. Germline V lookup: CDR1 MNHNS, CDR2 SASEGT. The length of the CDR3 is 14 residues. V lost 7 bases, J lost 3 bases, and 13 bases lay in between. In DNA, the CDR3 is TGTGCCAGCACTTCAAGAGGGTACAATCAGCCCCAGCATTTT. Translating gives CASTSRGYNQPQHF.

This chain uses TRBV5-4 with TRBJ1-2; D gene ambiguous. Germline assignment: CDR1 SGHNT and CDR2 YYREEE (reference sequence). The CDR3 has 14 amino acids. Trimming removed 5 bases from V and 2 bases from J, with 13 bases in between. The CDR3 reads CASSFPGMNYGYTF. The CDR3 DNA follows: TGTGCCAGCAGTTTCCCAGGAATGAACTATGGCTACACCTTC.

The V call is TRBV4-2, the J call TRBJ2-3, with D perhaps matching TRBD1 (7 bases). V was clipped by 2 bases and J by 5 bases, with 11 bases between them. Germline-derived CDR1 and CDR2 are LGHNA and YNFKEQ. The CDR3 length is 14 residues. The CDR3 nucleotides are TGTGCCAGCAGCCAACGGAGGGGGCGAGATACGCAGTATTTT. Protein product: CASSQRRGRDTQYF.

This clone has only one observation. As DNA, the CDR3 is TGTGCCAGCAGCCAAGATGCGGCGGTGAACACTGAAGCTTTCTTT. As protein: CASSQDAAVNTEAFF. The chain is built from TRBV4-2 and TRBJ1-1, with D unclear. The V gene lost 0 bases and the J gene lost 0 bases, with 8 bases spanning the gap. CDR3 length equals 15 residues. CDR1 LGHNA and CDR2 YNFKEQ come from the germline V gene.

The J gene is TRBJ1-1, the V gene TRBV11-2; D unclear. The CDR3 length is 13 residues. The germline CDR1 and CDR2 sequences are SGHAT and FQNNGV. V was trimmed by 5 bases and J by 4 bases, leaving 11 bases between them. In DNA, the CDR3 is TGTGCCAGCAGCCCCCTCGGGGTCACTGAAGCTTTCTTT. Its translation is CASSPLGVTEAFF.

The rearrangement uses TRBV19 and TRBJ2-7; D possibly corresponds to TRBD2 (7 bases). With 6 bases removed from V and 7 bases from J, the gap between germline ends came to 16 bases. Germline V gene sequence: CDR1 LNHDA, CDR2 SQIVND (reference sequence). The CDR3 totals 13 residues. The CDR3 sequence: CASSSGGRWEQYF. CDR3 bases: TGTGCCAGTAGCTCGGGGGGCCGGTGGGAGCAGTACTTC.